What follows is one T cell receptor beta chain and its context. What it binds is not known. V lost 0 bases and J 2 bases, leaving 14 bases between the germline ends. There are 16 residues in the CDR3. The germline V gene has CDR1 SGHRS and CDR2 YFSETQ. The data were taken from a study of Ad26.COV2.S vaccination and SARS-CoV-2 variants. Looking at the study overall: Administration of Ad26.COV2.S was intramuscular, either once or twice 56 days apart.

Sequencing was performed with immunoSEQ multiplex PCR; in TCRdb, only in-frame clones are kept and a portion is missing. The sample contains 450,000 to 550,000 clones, around 89% of which appear only once. Regarding the study as a whole: Reports say spike-specific CD8+ and CD4+ T cell responses covered substantial breadth after vaccination. Vaccine recipients surpassed placebo recipients in spike-specific TCR breadth.

Treatment in this sample: 15 to 20 received Ad26.COV2.S at low or high dose, single or two shots; 5 received placebo; per-sample allocation not given. Specimen acquisition occurred on day 63 following the initial vaccine or placebo injection. The sequence came from a person between 18 and 59 years old who received the Ad26.COV2.S COVID-19 vaccine or a placebo. The rearrangement links TRBV5-1 to TRBJ2-5; the D call may be TRBD1 or TRBD2 (5 bases each). The sample here was peripheral blood, taken in a trial of Ad26.COV2.S vaccine versus placebo. The CDR3 spells CASSLAVLGEQETQYF. The CDR3 DNA follows: TGCGCCAGCAGCTTGGCCGTTTTGGGGGAACAAGAGACCCAGTACTTC. Based on the CDR3 plus reference TRBV5-1 and TRBJ2-5, the full variable domain is KAGVTQTPRYLIKTRGQQVTLSCSPISGHRSVSWYQQTPGQGLQFLFEYFSETQRNKGNFPGRFSGRQFSNSRSEMNVSTLELGDSALYLCASSLAVLGEQETQYFGPGTRLLVL.